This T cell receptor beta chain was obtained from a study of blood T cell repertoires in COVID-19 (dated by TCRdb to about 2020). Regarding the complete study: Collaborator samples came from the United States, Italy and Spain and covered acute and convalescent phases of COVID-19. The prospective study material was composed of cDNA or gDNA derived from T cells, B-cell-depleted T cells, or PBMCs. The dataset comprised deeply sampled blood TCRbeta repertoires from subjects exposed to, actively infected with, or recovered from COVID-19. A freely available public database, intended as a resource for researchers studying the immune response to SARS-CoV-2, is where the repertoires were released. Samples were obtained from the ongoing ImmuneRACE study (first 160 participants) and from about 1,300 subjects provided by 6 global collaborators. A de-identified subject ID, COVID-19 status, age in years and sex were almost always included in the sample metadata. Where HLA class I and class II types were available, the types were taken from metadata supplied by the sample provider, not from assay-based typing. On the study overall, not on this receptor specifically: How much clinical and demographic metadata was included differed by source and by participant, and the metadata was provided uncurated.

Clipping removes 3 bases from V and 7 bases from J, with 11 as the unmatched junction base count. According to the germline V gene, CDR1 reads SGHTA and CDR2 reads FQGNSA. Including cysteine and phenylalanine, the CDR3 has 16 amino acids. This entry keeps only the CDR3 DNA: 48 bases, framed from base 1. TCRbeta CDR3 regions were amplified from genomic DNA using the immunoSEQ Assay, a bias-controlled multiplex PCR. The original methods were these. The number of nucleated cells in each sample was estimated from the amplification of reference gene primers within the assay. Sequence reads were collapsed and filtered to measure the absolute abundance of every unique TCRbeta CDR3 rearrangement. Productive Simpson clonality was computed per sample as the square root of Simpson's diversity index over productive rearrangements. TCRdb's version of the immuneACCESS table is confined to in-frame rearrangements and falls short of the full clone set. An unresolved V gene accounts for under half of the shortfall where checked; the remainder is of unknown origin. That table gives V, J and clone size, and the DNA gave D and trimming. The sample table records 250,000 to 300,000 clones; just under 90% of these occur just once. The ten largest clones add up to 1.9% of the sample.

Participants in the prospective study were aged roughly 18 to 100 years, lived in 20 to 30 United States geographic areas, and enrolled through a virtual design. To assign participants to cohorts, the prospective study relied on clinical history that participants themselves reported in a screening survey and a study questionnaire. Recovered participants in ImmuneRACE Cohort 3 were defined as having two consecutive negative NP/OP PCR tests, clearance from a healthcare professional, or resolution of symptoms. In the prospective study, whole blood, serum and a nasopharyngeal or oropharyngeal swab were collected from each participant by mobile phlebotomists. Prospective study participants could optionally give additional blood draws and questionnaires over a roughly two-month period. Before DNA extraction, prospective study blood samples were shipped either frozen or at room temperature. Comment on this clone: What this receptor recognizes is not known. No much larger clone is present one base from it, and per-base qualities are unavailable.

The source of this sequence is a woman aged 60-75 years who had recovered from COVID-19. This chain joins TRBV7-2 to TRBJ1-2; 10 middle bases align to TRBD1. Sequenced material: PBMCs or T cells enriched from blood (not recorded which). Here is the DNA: TGTGCCAGCAGCTTGAGCCCGACAGGGGGCTCAGGTGGCTACACCTTC. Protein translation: CASSLSPTGGSGGYTF.